Below are 16 T cell receptor beta chains sequenced from a single sample in a study of healthy donors' naive CD4 and CD8 T cells (dated by TCRdb to between 2015 and 2017). The instrument was a 454 GS FLX Titanium. A previously published linear amplification protocol was used to build the TCR libraries, starting from 500 ng of total RNA. TCRdb cleaned the public reads at Q25 with fastp, built clones with MiXCR and kept in-frame beta chains. All rows with the same CDR3 protein become a single entry with the most common DNA and genes. For this sample the table gives approximately 180,000 distinct CDR3 sequences, of which 65% to 75% were detected only once. The ten largest clones take up roughly 2.3% of the sample. The sequenced material came from naive CD4+ and CD8+ T cells sorted from blood, pooled from several donors. The cell subset or site label corresponds to: FACS-sorted naive CD4+ (CD45RO-CD45RA+) and naive CD8+ (CD45RA+CD27bright) T cells. These receptors were collected from a pool of human donors in good health; the sample pools cells from several healthy donors.

This rearrangement joins TRBV27 to TRBJ2-7, with D possibly TRBD2 on 6 matching bases. V lost 9 bases and J 6 bases, leaving 21 bases between the germline ends. Germline V gene lookup returns CDR1 MNHEY and CDR2 SMNVEV (reference sequence). The CDR3 is 14 residues long. CDR3 loop: CASRDLTVEGEQYF. CDR3 DNA sequence: TGTGCCAGTCGGGACCTTACGGTGGAGGGCGAGCAGTACTTC.

The chain couples TRBV27 to TRBJ2-1, with TRBD2 matching 8 bases. The CDR3 sequence is 15 residues long. Germline assignment: CDR1 MNHEY and CDR2 SMNVEV (reference sequence). V dropped 7 bases and J dropped 0; count of bases not matched to a gene: 5. The chain's CDR3 is CASTKAGVSYNEQFF. The CDR3 bases are TGTGCCAGCACCAAAGCGGGAGTCTCCTACAATGAGCAGTTCTTC.

This clonotype turned up a few times. The chain carries TRBV6-5 and TRBJ2-7; D may be TRBD2 (5 bases). Trimming stripped 3 bases from V and 4 bases from J, with 10 bases between. CDR1 is MNHEY and CDR2 is SVGAGI in the germline V gene. This CDR3 has 13 amino acids. This CDR3 reads CASSYGSGYEQYF. DNA for the CDR3: TGTGCCAGCAGTTATGGCTCGGGGTACGAGCAGTACTTC.

CDR3 protein: CASSPGTVSTDTQYF. The CDR3, as DNA: TGCGCCAGCAGCCCCGGGACAGTAAGCACAGATACGCAGTATTTT. The chain carries TRBV4-3 and TRBJ2-3, with 7 bases identical to TRBD1. Looked up from germline, CDR1 is LGHNA and CDR2 is YSLEER. CDR3 length: 15 amino acids. V gave up 4 bases and J gave up 0 bases; unmatched junction bases: 4.

The rearrangement uses TRBV19 and TRBJ2-1; unclear D gene. This CDR3 has 13 residues. Germline V gene sequence: CDR1 LNHDA, CDR2 SQIVND (reference sequence). Trimming took off 3 bases at V and 2 bases at J, with 5 bases between the two ends. The CDR3 sequence: CASSMIAYNEQFF. For the CDR3, the DNA is TGTGCCAGTAGTATGATAGCCTACAATGAGCAGTTCTTC.

The J gene is TRBJ1-2, the V gene TRBV20-1; possible D gene TRBD1, 6 bases. The CDR3 has 13 residues. Trimming took 0 bases from V and 3 from J, leaving 8 bases between them. Germline V gene sequence: CDR1 DFQATT, CDR2 SNEGSKA (reference sequence). CDR3 sequence reads: CSAREQGDYGYTF. The CDR3 region has the DNA TGCAGTGCTAGAGAACAGGGCGACTATGGCTACACCTTC.

The V and J genes are TRBV29-1 and TRBJ2-1; 8 nucleotides match TRBD1. The CDR3 runs 13 residues. Germline values: CDR1 SQVTM, CDR2 ANQGSEA. V shed 7 bases and J 6 bases; nucleotides not matched to a gene: 8. This CDR3 reads CSGGGQGVNEQFF. CDR3 in DNA: TGCAGCGGGGGAGGACAGGGCGTCAATGAGCAGTTCTTC.

The chain employs TRBV19 and TRBJ2-7; 8 positions match TRBD1. V was pared by 4 bases and J by 1 base, with 6 bases of the junction left unmatched. Germline CDR1 LNHDA, CDR2 SQIVND (reference sequence). The CDR3 runs to 15 residues. The chain's CDR3 is CASSTDGQGSYEQYF. DNA for the CDR3: TGTGCCAGTAGTACGGATGGACAGGGTTCCTACGAGCAGTACTTC. Variable domain in full (rest from reference TRBV19 and TRBJ2-7): DGGITQSPKYLFRKEGQNVTLSCEQNLNHDAMYWYRQDPGQGLRLIYYSQIVNDFQKGDIAEGYSVSREKKESFPLTVTSAQKNPTAFYLCASSTDGQGSYEQYFGPGTRLTVT.

The V gene is TRBV29-1, the J gene TRBJ1-1; D unresolved. The V end was cut by 6 bases, the J end by 0 bases, with 8 bases between. This CDR3 spans 12 amino acids. The germline V gene has CDR1 SQVTM and CDR2 ANQGSEA. CDR3 residues: CSVRTMNTEAFF. The DNA for the CDR3 is TGCAGCGTACGGACCATGAACACTGAAGCTTTCTTT.

The chain is built from TRBV29-1 and TRBJ2-3; 8 nucleotides agree with TRBD2. The V and J ends lost 5 bases and 3 bases, in that order; junction bases with no gene match: 7. The V gene's germline CDR1 is SQVTM and CDR2 ANQGSEA. The CDR3 runs 14 residues. The CDR3 DNA sequence: TGCAGCGTTAGGATAGCGGGATGGACAGATACGCAGTATTTT. Its protein product is CSVRIAGWTDTQYF.

The chain combines TRBV19 with TRBJ2-3; D is unclear. There are 15 residues in the CDR3. In germline, CDR1 is LNHDA, CDR2 SQIVND (reference sequence). Trimming shortened V by 3 bases and J by 2 bases, and 12 bases separated the two germline ends. CDR3 sequence (DNA): TGTGCCAGTAGTATGTTTTCCCAAACCACAGATACGCAGTATTTT. Translated, it gives CASSMFSQTTDTQYF.

V and J are TRBV15 and TRBJ2-5; D is unresolved. Trimming left V 5 bases short and J 1 base short, with 8 bases between. The CDR3 runs 13 residues. Germline loops: CDR1 LNHNV, CDR2 YYDKDF (reference sequence). The CDR3 loop reads CATSSRFQETQYF. CDR3 DNA sequence: TGTGCCACCAGCTCCCGGTTCCAAGAGACCCAGTACTTC.

The V gene is TRBV14, the J gene TRBJ2-1, with TRBD1 matching over 9 bases. This CDR3 is 15 amino acids long. Germline CDR1 SGHDN, CDR2 FVKESK. V dropped 3 bases and J dropped 8; count of bases not matched to a gene: 8. The CDR3 bases are TGTGCCAGCAGCCAGTTGGGACAGGGCTGGGATGAGCAGTTCTTC. Amino acid sequence: CASSQLGQGWDEQFF.

The CDR3 region has the DNA TGTGCCATCAGTGTTGGGAAGGCGAACACTGAAGCTTTCTTT. This sequence encodes CAISVGKANTEAFF. The V and J genes are TRBV10-3 and TRBJ1-1; no definite D call. The germline V gene encodes CDR1 ENHRY and CDR2 SYGVKD. The V end lost 4 bases, the J end lost 1 base, and 10 bases lay between the germline ends. This CDR3 region has 14 residues.

This clonotype turned up a few times. This chain uses TRBV29-1 with TRBJ2-1, with unresolved D. Looked up from germline, CDR1 is SQVTM and CDR2 is ANQGSEA. CDR3 length: 14 residues. Trimming took 1 base from V and 2 from J, leaving 9 bases between them. The CDR3 nucleotides are TGCAGCGTTGAAGGCTACAAGGCCTACAATGAGCAGTTCTTC. It is translated as CSVEGYKAYNEQFF.

The chain links TRBV6-1 to TRBJ2-1; D is uncertain. The CDR3 has 14 residues. The germline V gene encodes CDR1 MNHNS and CDR2 SASEGT. V lost 4 bases and J lost 4, with 11 bases in between. The CDR3: CASSGPRQYNEQFF. For the CDR3, the DNA is TGTGCCAGCAGTGGACCCAGACAATACAATGAGCAGTTCTTC.